These 24 T cell receptor beta chains originate from one sample sequenced in a study of blood T cells in healthy people across ages. Through a sample-barcoded 5' primer and a J-beta primer mix, a second PCR was run for roughly 6 to 12 cycles. TCRdb reprocessed the 5' RACE reads via MiXCR and lists one record per CDR3 protein. The table has about 1,800,000 distinct CDR3 sequences, roughly 27% seen once. The sequencing input was blood. The receptors originated from a woman aged 25 to 39 in good health.

This clonotype was picked up a small number of times. V and J are TRBV12-3 or TRBV12-4 and TRBJ2-1, with D unresolved. This CDR3 is built from 14 residues. V lost 3 bases to trimming and J lost 2 bases, with 8 bases between them. DNA of the CDR3: TGTGCCAGCAGTTTTCTCGGGCCCTACAATGAGCAGTTCTTC. Its translation is CASSFLGPYNEQFF.

The J gene is TRBJ1-1, the V gene TRBV21-1; the D call in the table, TRBD1, was not verified against the DNA. TRBV21-1 is assigned pseudogene status. This CDR3 has 15 residues. The CDR3, as DNA: TGTGCCAGCTCAACTTATTCCGGGACAAGGATTGAAGCTTTCTTT. Translating gives CASSTYSGTRIEAFF.

Turning to this clonotype: A much larger clone is a single base away; this may be a read error. V is TRBV29-1 and J is TRBJ2-7; 7 bases match TRBD2. The CDR3 runs 15 residues. Trimming took 6 bases from V and 2 from J; bases not matched to a gene: 13. Germline V gives CDR1 SQVTM, CDR2 ANQGSEA. CDR3 sequence: CSVKRAGAAAYEQYF. CDR3 coding DNA: TGCAGCGTCAAAAGGGCGGGAGCGGCAGCCTACGAGCAGTACTTC.

This clonotype has just a few counts. V and J are TRBV12-3 or TRBV12-4 and TRBJ2-3, with 10 bases aligning to TRBD2. This CDR3 spans 16 amino acids. V trimming: 5 bases; J trimming: 8 bases; junction bases outside the gene matches: 13. The DNA of the CDR3 is TGTGCCAGCAGTGGGCCAGGGACTAGCGAATCAGGTACGCAGTATTTT. Translated, it gives CASSGPGTSESGTQYF.

This chain joins TRBV3-1 and TRBJ2-7; 9 nucleotides line up with TRBD2. J lost 7 bases, V lost 1 base, and 5 bases had no gene match. This CDR3 spans 14 amino acids. The germline gives CDR1 LGHDT, CDR2 YNNKEL (reference sequence). The CDR3 protein is CASSQVGTSNEQYF. CDR3 nucleotides: TGTGCCAGCAGCCAAGTAGGGACTAGCAATGAGCAGTACTTC.

This clonotype appeared once. Just one base apart from a much larger clone, this may be a read error. The J gene is TRBJ2-1, the V gene TRBV6-6; D tentatively fits TRBD1 or TRBD2 (5 bases each). Trimming shortened V by 2 bases and J by 13 bases, and 18 bases separated the two germline ends. CDR1 and CDR2 (germline): MNHNY, SVGAGI (reference sequence). The CDR3 totals 14 residues. The CDR3 DNA sequence: TGTGCCAGCAGTTACAACGCAGGGTGGGAGACCCAGTTCTTC. Amino acids: CASSYNAGWETQFF.

This clonotype was observed a few times. The CDR3 protein is CASSLLGAVNEQYF. The CDR3 DNA follows: TGCGCCAGCAGCTTGTTAGGGGCGGTAAACGAGCAGTACTTC. The genes are TRBV5-1 and TRBJ2-7; a weak D match, TRBD1 (5 bases). Trimming removed 1 base at V and 5 bases at J, with 13 bases between. The CDR3 is made up of 14 amino acids. Germline V gene data show CDR1 as SGHRS and CDR2 as YFSETQ.

This clonotype showed up many times. This rearrangement joins TRBV27 to TRBJ2-3; D is unresolved. The CDR3 loop spans 13 amino acids. V was trimmed by 7 bases and J by 3 bases, leaving 11 bases between them. Germline V gene lookup returns CDR1 MNHEY and CDR2 SMNVEV (reference sequence). The CDR3 nucleotides read TGTGCCAGCAATAAGGACCGAACAGATACGCAGTATTTT. Amino acids: CASNKDRTDTQYF.

This clonotype was observed a few times. V is TRBV12-3 or TRBV12-4 and J is TRBJ2-2, with 9 bases lining up with TRBD2. The V and J ends lost 6 bases and 0 bases, in that order; junction bases with no gene match: 8. The CDR3 consists of 17 residues. The CDR3 reads CASSPSGLAANTGELFF. CDR3 DNA: TGTGCCAGCAGCCCTTCGGGACTAGCAGCGAACACCGGGGAGCTGTTTTTT.

This clonotype was seen a few times. The chain employs TRBV12-5 and TRBJ2-7, with D possibly being TRBD1 or TRBD2 (7 bases each). V was trimmed by 8 bases and J by 2 bases, leaving 16 bases between them. CDR1 is LGHNT and CDR2 is FRNRAP in the germline V gene. The CDR3 loop spans 14 amino acids. The CDR3 nucleotides are TGTGCTAGTAATGGACCAGGGGGGGCCTACGAGCAGTACTTC. Protein: CASNGPGGAYEQYF. The full variable domain, in which reference TRBV12-5 and TRBJ2-7 provide the parts outside the CDR3, is DARVTQTPRHKVTEMGQEVTMRCQPILGHNTVFWYRQTMMQGLELLAYFRNRAPLDDSGMPKDRFSAEMPDATLATLKIQPSEPRDSAVYFCASNGPGGAYEQYFGPGTRLTVT.

The chain uses TRBV27 and TRBJ2-1; tentative D call: TRBD2 (6 bases). Germline assignment: CDR1 MNHEY and CDR2 SMNVEV (reference sequence). Trimming stripped 5 bases from V and 0 bases from J, with 17 bases between. The length of the CDR3 is 17 residues. The CDR3 DNA follows: TGTGCCAGCAGTCCCACTTGGGGGGATAGCTCCTACAATGAGCAGTTCTTC. This sequence encodes CASSPTWGDSSYNEQFF.

This chain connects TRBV7-2 to TRBJ2-5; TRBD2 matches at 9 bases. The CDR3 contains 16 residues. Germline CDR1 and CDR2: SGHTA and FQGNSA. V shed 1 base, J shed 4 bases, and the junction held 7 bases outside the gene matches. CDR3 protein: CASSLGTSVGGETQYF. The CDR3 coding sequence is TGTGCCAGCAGCTTAGGGACTAGCGTGGGGGGAGAGACCCAGTACTTC.

The V call is TRBV15, the J call TRBJ1-1; TRBD1 agrees at 12 bases. CDR1 is LNHNV, CDR2 YYDKDF, per germline (reference sequence). There are 19 residues in the CDR3. J gave up 1 base and V 1 base, and 10 bases lay outside the gene matches. CDR3: CATSRGGQGAKGRNTEAFF. The CDR3, as DNA: TGTGCCACCAGCAGAGGGGGACAGGGGGCGAAGGGTAGGAACACTGAAGCTTTCTTT.

The rearrangement links TRBV2 to TRBJ2-5; D is unclear. Trimming took 4 bases from V and 4 from J, leaving 13 bases between them. The germline CDR1 and CDR2 sequences are SNHLY and FYNNEI. This CDR3 has 14 amino acids. In DNA form, the CDR3 reads TGTGCCAGCAGTGGGGGAACGACTGTAGAGACCCAGTACTTC. This sequence encodes CASSGGTTVETQYF.

This clonotype has at least ten counts. CDR3 nucleotide sequence: TGTGCCAGCAGCAACTATGTAGGACTAGCGGTAGGGGAGCAGTTCTTC. Its protein product is CASSNYVGLAVGEQFF. The gene calls are TRBV12-3 or TRBV12-4 and TRBJ2-1, with 10 positions matching TRBD2. Trimming at V came to 6 bases and at J to 10 bases, leaving 15 bases not matched to a gene. The CDR3 loop spans 16 amino acids.

Many counts were recorded for this clonotype. The rearrangement uses TRBV25-1 and TRBJ1-1; D ambiguous. There are 14 residues in the CDR3. V gave up 3 bases and J gave up 5 bases, with 13 bases separating them. The germline V gene encodes CDR1 MGHDK and CDR2 SYGVNS. The CDR3 loop is CASSDPTHGTEAFF. CDR3 in DNA: TGTGCCAGCAGTGACCCGACTCATGGGACTGAAGCTTTCTTT.

The chain carries TRBV20-1 and TRBJ2-5; D gene unclear. The end of the DNA is better explained by TRBJ2-7, so the J call may be wrong. This CDR3 is 14 amino acids long. Per germline, CDR1 DFQATT and CDR2 SNEGSKA (reference sequence). CDR3 in DNA: TGCAGTGCTGGACGGGCAGGAACAACCTACGAGCAGTACTTC. Protein sequence: CSAGRAGTTYEQYF.

The genes are TRBV7-9 and TRBJ2-1, with D unresolved. The CDR3 length is 14 residues. Looked up from germline, CDR1 is SEHNR and CDR2 is FQNEAQ (reference sequence). The V end was cut by 2 bases, the J end by 2 bases, with 7 bases between. CDR3 sequence reads: CASSLRAAYNEQFF. DNA for the CDR3: TGTGCCAGCAGCTTAAGGGCAGCCTACAATGAGCAGTTCTTC.

The CDR3 spells CASSFLPEGGTETQYF. CDR3 in DNA: TGTGCCAGCAGCTTCCTCCCTGAGGGAGGCACCGAGACCCAGTACTTC. This chain joins TRBV7-9 and TRBJ2-5; the D gene is possibly TRBD2 (6 bases). Germline CDR1 reads SEHNR; CDR2 reads FQNEAQ (reference sequence). This CDR3 is built from 16 residues. Trimming removed 3 bases from V and 5 bases from J, with 19 bases in between.

On this clonotype: Compared with germline, one end of the junction differs, possibly owing to a read error. The chain is built from TRBV25-1 and TRBJ2-5; TRBD2 is a possible D gene (7 bases). The CDR3 is made up of 15 amino acids. Looked up from germline, CDR1 is MGHDK and CDR2 is SYGVNS. The CDR3 nucleotides are TGTGCCAGCAGCGAATGCGGGGGCGGGTCAGAGACCCAGTACTTC. It is translated as CASSECGGGSETQYF.

In its sample, this clonotype was seen many times. The chain links TRBV6-5 to TRBJ2-7; TRBD2 matches at 10 bases. Per germline, CDR1 MNHEY and CDR2 SVGAGI. The CDR3 covers 17 residues. J was trimmed by 3 bases and V by 2 bases; bases with no gene match: 10. The CDR3 DNA reads TGTGCCAGCAGTTACAAGTCGGCTAGCGGGGGACTCTACGAGCAGTACTTC. Its translation: CASSYKSASGGLYEQYF.

This chain uses TRBV7-2 with TRBJ2-7, with 9 bases that match TRBD1. Looked up from germline, CDR1 is SGHTA and CDR2 is FQGNSA. The CDR3 sequence is 14 residues long. V gave up 5 bases and J gave up 5 bases; unmatched junction bases: 7. This CDR3 reads CASSKDRGSNEQYF. The CDR3 DNA sequence: TGTGCCAGCAGCAAGGACAGGGGAAGCAACGAGCAGTACTTC.

The chain carries TRBV28 and TRBJ2-5; D possibly corresponds to TRBD2 (5 bases). Trimming removed 3 bases at V and 6 bases at J, with 14 bases between. This CDR3 comprises 14 residues. Germline V gene data show CDR1 as MDHEN and CDR2 as SYDVKM. This CDR3 reads CASSFRASSQTQYF. The CDR3 DNA reads TGTGCCAGCAGTTTCCGGGCTAGCTCGCAGACCCAGTACTTC.

The chain recombines TRBV5-1 with TRBJ2-3, with 8 bases aligning to TRBD2. The V gene's germline CDR1 is SGHRS and CDR2 YFSETQ. This CDR3 is 15 amino acids long. V lost 0 bases, J lost 3 bases, and 3 bases stayed unmatched. The CDR3 DNA sequence: TGCGCCAGCAGCTTGGTACTAGCGGAGACAGATACGCAGTATTTT. Translation: CASSLVLAETDTQYF.